This TCR beta chain was sequenced during a study of cytotoxic CD8 clonotypes in ibrutinib-treated CLL. For the study at large: Of the patients, about 12 were relapsed/refractory, around 16 treatment-naive and 17 to 18 IGHV unmutated. Productive templates averaged approximately 260,000 per sample, and productive rearrangements 90,000 to 95,000.

Study-level points and caveats: Circulating CD8+ T-cell counts were tracked by baseline clonality, which exceeded that of age-matched healthy donors.

Method: immunoSEQ multiplex PCR; TCRdb's copy keeps in-frame clones and lacks some. The repertoire holds about 160,000 clones, with approximately 80% as singletons. The V gene end was trimmed by 3 bases and the J gene end by 4 bases; junction bases not matched to a gene: 4. Germline CDR1 is SGDLS and CDR2 is YYNGEE. The CDR3 is 15 residues long. Worth noting for this clone: Its antigen is not identified.

The chain couples TRBV9 to TRBJ2-3; 11 bases match TRBD2. Source: PBMCs, taken after 12 months of ibrutinib treatment. This sequence was found in a human donor with chronic lymphocytic leukemia. CDR3 residues: CASSATSGVSDTQYF. The DNA for the CDR3 is TGTGCCAGCAGCGCGACTAGCGGGGTATCAGATACGCAGTATTTT.